This is a list of T cell receptor beta chains from one sample in a study of T cells after yellow fever vaccination. TCRdb passed the 5' RACE reads through MiXCR, listing each CDR3 protein once. The sample comprises about 310,000 distinct CDR3 sequences, less than 4.5% of which are singletons, and around 22% rests with the top ten. Sequences were derived from PBMCs, sampled on the day of the yellow fever booster vaccination. Receptors were obtained from a man between 18 and 35 years old who received the YFV17D yellow fever vaccine. CDR3s include the opening cysteine and the closing phenylalanine or tryptophan. Clone sizes are given selectively: once, few, many, or a class where the clone is expanded.

cdr3_aa j_call v_call clone_size
CSGQRGGGPFNEQFF TRBJ2-1 TRBV20-1 .
CASSFTGVIGELFF TRBJ2-2 TRBV5-1 many
CASSLGWEGAATDTQYF TRBJ2-3 TRBV11-2 few
CAWNLGEAKNIQYF TRBJ2-4 TRBV30 .
CASSLIPSGGYYNEQFF TRBJ2-1 TRBV5-1 .
CASSIRDGNYGYTF TRBJ1-2 TRBV12-3/TRBV12-4 .
CASSREIAEAFF TRBJ1-1 TRBV2 many
CASSHLGPGQAFF TRBJ1-1 TRBV3-1 many
CASGLVQGGSSYNEQFF TRBJ2-1 TRBV12-5 many
CASSKDRFSYEQYF TRBJ2-7 TRBV10-1 .
CASSATYNEQFF TRBJ2-1 TRBV2 many
CASSEGQGGHQPQHF TRBJ1-5 TRBV7-2 few
CASSDQAGGVTQYF TRBJ2-5 TRBV2 .
CASSYPRTGTTGELFF TRBJ2-2 TRBV6-2/TRBV6-3 few
CASSLGSRETQYF TRBJ2-5 TRBV12-3/TRBV12-4 many
CASSSAGRGDTQYF TRBJ2-3 TRBV7-2 many
CASRLEQARNSPLHF TRBJ1-6 TRBV12-3/TRBV12-4 few
CSAIRGVVYNEQFF TRBJ2-1 TRBV20-1 .
CASSLNGGGLLETQYF TRBJ2-5 TRBV7-2 .
CASSSPEGLGEQYF TRBJ2-7 TRBV7-9 few
CASSEGGPYQPQHF TRBJ1-5 TRBV6-5 few
CASSAGLAGGNEQFF TRBJ2-1 TRBV7-2 many
CASTKGLAGGKDTQYF TRBJ2-3 TRBV12-3/TRBV12-4 .
CASTLDRGRGNEQFF TRBJ2-1 TRBV12-3/TRBV12-4 few
CASSQDPWGTGVFETQYF TRBJ2-5 TRBV4-3 many
CASSLINQQGTQYF TRBJ2-5 TRBV28 .
CASSLEGVGLNTEAFF TRBJ1-1 TRBV3-1 .
CASSPVGTQGGYGYTF TRBJ1-2 TRBV18 few
CASSPSGTNQETQYF TRBJ2-5 TRBV7-9 many
CSARGGALGSSYNSPLHF TRBJ1-6 TRBV20-1 .
CAISENRGSGELFF TRBJ2-2 TRBV10-3 many
CASSLRLAGNNEQFF TRBJ2-1 TRBV5-1 .
CSVSTGLAGWDEQFF TRBJ2-1 TRBV29-1 few
CASSPSPLAKTQYF TRBJ2-5 TRBV5-1 few
CASSYSGGGLETQYF TRBJ2-5 TRBV6-6 .
CASSTSNEQFF TRBJ2-1 TRBV7-8 few
CASSQERSEGDTQYF TRBJ2-3 TRBV4-1 .
CSARDQLDGLGINEKLFF TRBJ1-4 TRBV20-1 many
CATSDPQRGGDDYGYTF TRBJ1-2 TRBV24-1 .